The T cell receptor (beta chain) under discussion was sequenced for a study of T cell clonotyping in hematopoietic cell transplantation. At the level of the study: Cytoreduction preceded collection of pretransplant recipient samples. Study-wide points: After transplant, recipient diversity fell while pathologically expanded clonotypes grew through day 180. CD4 and CD8 repertoire contributions could not be separated without sorting.

The CDR3 length is 17 residues. With 0 bases clipped from V and 2 bases from J, the junction kept 13 bases outside the gene matches. Germline V gives CDR1 SQVTM, CDR2 ANQGSEA. Turning to this clone: Antigen unknown.

Here immunoSEQ multiplex PCR was the method, and the copy in TCRdb shows in-frame clones only, minus some. The repertoire has about 7,100 clones, around nine tenths of them found once; the top ten carry about 4%. This sample's time point: recipient sample about 28 days before transplant, after cytoreduction. Samples: about 28 days before transplant, then days 30, 100 and 180 after. The clonotype comes from a young man with acute myeloid leukemia. Some clones in this sample may be carry-over from other donors' samples. The sequenced sample was peripheral blood mononuclear cells, obtained before stem cell transplant. The chain uses TRBV29-1 and TRBJ2-7; TRBD2 matches 7 bases. CDR3 amino acids: CSVEDPEDELAPYEQYF. CDR3 nucleotides: TGCAGCGTTGAAGATCCAGAGGATGAACTAGCGCCCTACGAGCAGTACTTC.